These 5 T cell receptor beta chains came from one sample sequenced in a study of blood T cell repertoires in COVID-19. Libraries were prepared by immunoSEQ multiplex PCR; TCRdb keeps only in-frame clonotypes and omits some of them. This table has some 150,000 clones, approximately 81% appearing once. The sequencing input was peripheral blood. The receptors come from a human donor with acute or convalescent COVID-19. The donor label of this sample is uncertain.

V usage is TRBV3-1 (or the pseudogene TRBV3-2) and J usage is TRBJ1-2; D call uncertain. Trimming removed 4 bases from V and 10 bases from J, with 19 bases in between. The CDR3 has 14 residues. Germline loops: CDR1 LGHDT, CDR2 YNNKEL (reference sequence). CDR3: CASSLMSEGSLYTF. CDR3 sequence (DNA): TGTGCCAGCAGCCTCATGTCGGAGGGTAGTCTCTACACCTTC.

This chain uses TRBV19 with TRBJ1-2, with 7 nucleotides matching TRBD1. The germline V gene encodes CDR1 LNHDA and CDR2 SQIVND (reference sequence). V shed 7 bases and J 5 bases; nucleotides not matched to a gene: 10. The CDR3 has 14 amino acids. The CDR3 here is CASTDPGQLYGYTF. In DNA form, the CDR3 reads TGTGCCAGTACCGACCCGGGACAGCTTTATGGCTACACCTTC.

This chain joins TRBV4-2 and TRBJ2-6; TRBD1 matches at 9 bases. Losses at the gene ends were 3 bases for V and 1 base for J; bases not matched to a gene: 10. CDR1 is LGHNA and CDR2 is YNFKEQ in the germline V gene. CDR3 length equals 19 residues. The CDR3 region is CASSQTTGGDVSGANVLTF. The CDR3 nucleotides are TGTGCCAGCAGCCAGACCACAGGGGGCGACGTGTCTGGGGCCAACGTCCTGACTTTC.

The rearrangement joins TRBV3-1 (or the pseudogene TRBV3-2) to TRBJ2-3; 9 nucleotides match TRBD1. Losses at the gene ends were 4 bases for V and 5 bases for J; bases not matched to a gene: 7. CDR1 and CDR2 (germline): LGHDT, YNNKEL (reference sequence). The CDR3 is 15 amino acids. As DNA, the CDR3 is TGTGCCAGCAGCCTCCGGGACAGGGTGGTAGATACGCAGTATTTT. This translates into CASSLRDRVVDTQYF.

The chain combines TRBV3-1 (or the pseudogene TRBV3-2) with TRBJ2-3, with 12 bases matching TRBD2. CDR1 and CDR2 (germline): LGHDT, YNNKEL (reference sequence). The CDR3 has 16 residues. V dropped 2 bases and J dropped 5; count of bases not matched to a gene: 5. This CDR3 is CASSQLAGGPEDTQYF. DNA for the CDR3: TGTGCCAGCAGCCAACTAGCGGGAGGGCCGGAAGATACGCAGTATTTT.